This entry features one T cell receptor (beta chain) sequence. Via MiXCR, TCRdb re-called the 5' RACE reads, giving one row per CDR3 protein. The sample includes about 180,000 distinct CDR3 sequences, 15% to 20% of them seen just once. This CDR3 spans 13 amino acids. Trimming left V 4 bases short and J 3 bases short, with 9 bases between. Germline lookup yields CDR1 ENHRY and CDR2 SYGVKD. The data originate from a study of T-cell memory formation after mild COVID-19. Sequencing was carried out using PBMCs or a T cell subset sorted from them (not recorded which). This TCR came from a man between 18 and 35 years old who had mild COVID-19 (a few samples of this study predate the infection). Cell type and time point are not known. The chain carries TRBV10-3 and TRBJ1-2; D is undetermined. The CDR3, as DNA: TGTGCCATCAGTGGTCGGTGGGACTATGGCTACACCTTC. It encodes CAISGRWDYGYTF.